This TCR beta chain was sequenced for a study of graft-versus-host responses after intestinal transplantation. Study context: Recipients had transplants, and these were multivisceral, liver-intestinal, or isolated intestinal. Tacrolimus and steroids were given for around 3 years to all recipients after anti-thymocyte globulin induction. General observations from the study: Researchers found GvH clones in recipient marrow, and some showed up first in ileum or blood. Within the allografts of patients who had graft-donor T cell macrochimerism, graft-versus-host to host-versus-graft clonal ratios were high.

A remark on this clone: Its antigen remains unidentified.

Using immunoSEQ multiplex PCR, the repertoire was profiled, and TCRdb retains in-frame clones only, with some absent. The sample has about 29,000 clones; approximately 80% are singletons. CDR1 and CDR2 from the germline V gene are SGHDT and YYEEEE. The CDR3 has 16 residues. The V gene end was trimmed by 5 bases and the J gene end by 6 bases; junction bases not matched to a gene: 14. From the graft tissue, intraepithelial and lamina propria lymphocytes were released through processing. The sample here was ileum tissue, taken 98 days after intestinal transplantation. This chain links TRBV5-6 with TRBJ1-5; 7 bases match TRBD1. The clonotype originates from a human patient who received an intestinal transplant, so some T cells may come from the graft donor. The CDR3 protein is CASSSRGAMVFQPQHF. CDR3 DNA sequence: TGTGCCAGCAGTTCCAGGGGGGCGATGGTCTTTCAGCCCCAGCATTTT.